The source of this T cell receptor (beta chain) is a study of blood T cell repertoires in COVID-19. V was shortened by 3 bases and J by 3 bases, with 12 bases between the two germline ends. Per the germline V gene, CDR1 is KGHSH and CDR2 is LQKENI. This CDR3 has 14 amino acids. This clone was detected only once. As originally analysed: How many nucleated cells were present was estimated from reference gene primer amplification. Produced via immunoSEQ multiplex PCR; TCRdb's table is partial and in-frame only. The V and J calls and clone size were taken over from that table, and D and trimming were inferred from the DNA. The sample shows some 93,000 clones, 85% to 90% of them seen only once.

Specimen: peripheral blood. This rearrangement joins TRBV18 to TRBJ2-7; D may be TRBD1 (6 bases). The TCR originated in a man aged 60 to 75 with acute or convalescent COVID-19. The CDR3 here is CASSPMTGSYEQYF. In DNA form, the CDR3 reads TGTGCCAGCTCACCTATGACAGGTAGCTACGAGCAGTACTTC.